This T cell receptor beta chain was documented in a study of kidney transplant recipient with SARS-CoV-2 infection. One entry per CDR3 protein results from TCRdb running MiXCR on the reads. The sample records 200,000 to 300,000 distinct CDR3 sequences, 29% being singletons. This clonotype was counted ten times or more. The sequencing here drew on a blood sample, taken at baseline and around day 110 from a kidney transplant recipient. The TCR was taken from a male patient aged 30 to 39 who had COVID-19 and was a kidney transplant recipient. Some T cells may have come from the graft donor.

This chain's CDR3 is CASSSSGELGKTYGYTF. CDR3 bases: TGTGCCAGCAGTTCCTCAGGAGAACTGGGAAAGACCTATGGCTACACCTTC. V is TRBV25-1 and J is TRBJ1-2, with D unclear. The CDR3 loop spans 17 amino acids. Germline values: CDR1 MGHDK, CDR2 SYGVNS. The V gene lost 5 bases and the J gene lost 4 bases, with 23 bases spanning the gap.